The 2 T cell receptor beta chains below were found in one sample sequenced in a study of OX40 agonist ivuxolimab in advanced cancers. The repertoire was sequenced with immunoSEQ multiplex PCR; TCRdb's copy has only in-frame clones and lacks some. The sample consists of about 77,000 clones, roughly 80% of them appearing once. This specimen consisted of CD4+ or CD8+ T cells sorted from blood, obtained in a trial of the OX40 agonist ivuxolimab. All receptors derive from an adult with an advanced solid tumor such as melanoma, head and neck, liver or kidney cancer.

The genes are TRBV11-2 and TRBJ2-7; the match to TRBD2 covers 7 bases. CDR1 and CDR2 from the germline V gene are SGHAT and FQNNGV. V lost 6 bases to trimming and J lost 0 bases; unmatched junction nucleotides: 5. The CDR3 contains 14 residues. The CDR3 DNA reads TGTGCCAGCAGAATGGGGGGGGGCTCCTACGAGCAGTACTTC. It encodes CASRMGGGSYEQYF.

V gene TRBV5-6 combines with J gene TRBJ2-5, with 7 bases that match TRBD1. V gave up 4 bases and J gave up 0 bases; unmatched junction bases: 12. The CDR3 sequence is 17 residues long. Per the germline V gene, CDR1 is SGHDT and CDR2 is YYEEEE. CDR3 region: CASSPDRGTENQETQYF. CDR3 DNA: TGTGCCAGCAGCCCTGACCGAGGGACAGAGAACCAAGAGACCCAGTACTTC.